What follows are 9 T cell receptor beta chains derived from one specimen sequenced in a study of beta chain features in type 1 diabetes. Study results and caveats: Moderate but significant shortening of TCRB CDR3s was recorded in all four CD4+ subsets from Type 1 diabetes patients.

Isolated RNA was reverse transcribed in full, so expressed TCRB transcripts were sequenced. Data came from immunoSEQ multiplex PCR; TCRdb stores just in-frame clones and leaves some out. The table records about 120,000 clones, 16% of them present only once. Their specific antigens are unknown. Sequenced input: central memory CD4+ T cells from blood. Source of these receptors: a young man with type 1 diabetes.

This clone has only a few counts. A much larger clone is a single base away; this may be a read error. The CDR3 protein is CARSQTSLRGPLTQYF. The CDR3 coding sequence is TGCGCCCGCAGCCAGACCTCCCTACGGGGGCCCCTGACCCAGTACTTC. V usage is TRBV4-1 and J usage is TRBJ2-5; D may be TRBD1 or TRBD2 (6 bases each). The CDR3 is 16 amino acids. The V gene's germline CDR1 is MGHRA and CDR2 YSYEKL.

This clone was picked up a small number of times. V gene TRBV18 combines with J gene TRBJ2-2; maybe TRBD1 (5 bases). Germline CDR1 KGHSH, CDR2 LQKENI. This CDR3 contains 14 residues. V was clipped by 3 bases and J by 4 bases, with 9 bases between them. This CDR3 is CASSPQGRTGELFF. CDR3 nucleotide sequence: TGTGCCAGCTCACCGCAGGGCCGCACCGGGGAGCTGTTTTTT. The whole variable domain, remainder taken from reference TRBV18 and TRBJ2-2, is NAGVMQNPRHLVRRRGQEARLRCSPMKGHSHVYWYRQLPEEGLKFMVYLQKENIIDESGMPKERFSAEFPKEGPSILRIQQVVRGDSAAYFCASSPQGRTGELFFGEGSRLTVL.

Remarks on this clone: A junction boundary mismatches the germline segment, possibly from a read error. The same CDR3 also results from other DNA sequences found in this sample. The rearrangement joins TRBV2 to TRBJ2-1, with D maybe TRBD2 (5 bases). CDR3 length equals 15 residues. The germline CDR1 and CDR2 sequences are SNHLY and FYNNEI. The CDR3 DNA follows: TGTGCCAGCAGTGTGAGCGGCACCTCCTACAATGAGCAATTCTTC. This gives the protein CASSVSGTSYNEQFF.

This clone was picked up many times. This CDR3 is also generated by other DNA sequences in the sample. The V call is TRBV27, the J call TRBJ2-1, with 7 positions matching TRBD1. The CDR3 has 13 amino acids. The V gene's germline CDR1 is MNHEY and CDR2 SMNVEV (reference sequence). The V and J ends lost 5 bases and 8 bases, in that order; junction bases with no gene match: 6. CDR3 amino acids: CASSVLGGYEQFF. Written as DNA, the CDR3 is TGTGCCAGCAGTGTTCTAGGGGGCTATGAGCAGTTCTTC.

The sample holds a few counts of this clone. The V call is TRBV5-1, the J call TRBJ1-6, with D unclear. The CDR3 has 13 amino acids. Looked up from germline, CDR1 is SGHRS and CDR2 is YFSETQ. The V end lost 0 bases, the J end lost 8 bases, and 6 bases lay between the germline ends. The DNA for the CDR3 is TGCGCCAGCAGCTTGGTTTTAGATTCACCCCTCCACTTT. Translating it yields CASSLVLDSPLHF.

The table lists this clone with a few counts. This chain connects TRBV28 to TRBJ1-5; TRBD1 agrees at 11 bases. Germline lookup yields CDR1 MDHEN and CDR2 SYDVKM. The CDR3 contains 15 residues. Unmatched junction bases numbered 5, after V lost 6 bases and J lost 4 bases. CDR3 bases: TGTGCCAGCAGCAGCGGACAGGGGGCGAATCAGCCCCAGCATTTT. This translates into CASSSGQGANQPQHF.

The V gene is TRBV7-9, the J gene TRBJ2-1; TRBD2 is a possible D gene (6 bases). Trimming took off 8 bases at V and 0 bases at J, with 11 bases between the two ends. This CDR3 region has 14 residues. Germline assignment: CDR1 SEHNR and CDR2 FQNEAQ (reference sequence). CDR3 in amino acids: CASPGEDSYNEQFF. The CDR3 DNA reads TGTGCCAGCCCCGGGGAGGACTCCTACAATGAGCAGTTCTTC.

CDR3 sequence reads: CASSFGHGAATQFF. CDR3 in DNA: TGCGCCAGCAGCTTTGGCCATGGGGCAGCAACTCAGTTCTTC. This chain joins TRBV5-1 and TRBJ2-1; tentative D call: TRBD1 (5 bases). The germline gives CDR1 SGHRS, CDR2 YFSETQ. Deletions cut 2 bases from V and 13 bases from J, with 19 bases between. There are 14 residues in the CDR3.

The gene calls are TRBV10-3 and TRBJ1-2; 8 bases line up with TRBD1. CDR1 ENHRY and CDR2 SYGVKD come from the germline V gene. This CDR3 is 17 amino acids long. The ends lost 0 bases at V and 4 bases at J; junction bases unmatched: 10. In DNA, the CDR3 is TGTGCCATCAGTGAGTCTCGCCCGGACAGGGATCCCTATGGCTACACCTTC. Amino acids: CAISESRPDRDPYGYTF.